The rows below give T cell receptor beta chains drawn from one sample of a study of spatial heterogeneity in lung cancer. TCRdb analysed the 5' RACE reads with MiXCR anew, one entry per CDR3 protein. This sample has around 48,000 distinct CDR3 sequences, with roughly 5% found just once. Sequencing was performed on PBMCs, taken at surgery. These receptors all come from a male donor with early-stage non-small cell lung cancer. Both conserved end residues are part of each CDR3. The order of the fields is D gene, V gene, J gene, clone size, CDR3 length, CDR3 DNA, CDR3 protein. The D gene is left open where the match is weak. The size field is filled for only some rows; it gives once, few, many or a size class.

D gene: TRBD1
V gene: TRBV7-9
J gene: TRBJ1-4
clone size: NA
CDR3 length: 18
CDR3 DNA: TGTGCCAGCAGCTTACCGCTTAGTACAGGGGCAAGTAATGAAAAACTGTTTTTT
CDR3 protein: CASSLPLSTGASNEKLFF

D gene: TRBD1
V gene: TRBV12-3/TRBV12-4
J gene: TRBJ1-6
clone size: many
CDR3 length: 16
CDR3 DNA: TGTGCCAGCAGTCCCCGGGACAGCTCCTATAATTCACCCCTCCACTTT
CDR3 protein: CASSPRDSSYNSPLHF

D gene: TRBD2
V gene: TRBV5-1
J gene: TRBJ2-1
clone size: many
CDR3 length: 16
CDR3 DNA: TGCGCCAGCAGCTCGGGCGGGACTAGCGGGGGCAATGAGCAGTTCTTC
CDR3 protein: CASSSGGTSGGNEQFF

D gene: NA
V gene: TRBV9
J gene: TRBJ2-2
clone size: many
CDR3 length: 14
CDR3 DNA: TGTGCCAGCAGCGTAGACAGGGAGTCCGGGGAGCTGTTTTTT
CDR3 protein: CASSVDRESGELFF

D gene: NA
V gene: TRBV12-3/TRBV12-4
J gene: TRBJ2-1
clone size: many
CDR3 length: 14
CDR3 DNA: TGTGCCAGCAGTCAGGGACCGGCGGAGGGTGAGCAGTTCTTC
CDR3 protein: CASSQGPAEGEQFF

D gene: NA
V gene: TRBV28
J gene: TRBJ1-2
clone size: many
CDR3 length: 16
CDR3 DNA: TGTGCCAGCAGTCCCCTCCTGGAGGGGCCCTCGGGGAGCTACACCTTC
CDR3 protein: CASSPLLEGPSGSYTF

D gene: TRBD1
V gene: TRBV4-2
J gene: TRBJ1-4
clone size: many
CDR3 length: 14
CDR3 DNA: TGTGCCAGCAGTCAGACAGGGTCAGGCGAAAAACTGTTTTTT
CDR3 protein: CASSQTGSGEKLFF

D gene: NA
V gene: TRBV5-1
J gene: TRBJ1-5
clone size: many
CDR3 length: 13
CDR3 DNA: TGCGCCAGCAGCCCAGACCCTAATCAGCCCCAGCATTTT
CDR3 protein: CASSPDPNQPQHF

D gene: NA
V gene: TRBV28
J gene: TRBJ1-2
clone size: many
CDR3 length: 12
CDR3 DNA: TGTGCCAGCAGTTTCGATCTCCAAGGCTACACCTTC
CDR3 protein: CASSFDLQGYTF

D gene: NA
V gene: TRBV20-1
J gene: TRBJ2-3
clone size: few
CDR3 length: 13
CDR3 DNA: TGCAGTGCTAGGAGGCTAGCTATGGATACGCAGTATTTT
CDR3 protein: CSARRLAMDTQYF

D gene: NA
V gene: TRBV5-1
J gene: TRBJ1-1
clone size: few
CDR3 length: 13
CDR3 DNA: TGCGCCAGCAGCTTGACTCTGAACACTGAAGCTTTCTTT
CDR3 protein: CASSLTLNTEAFF

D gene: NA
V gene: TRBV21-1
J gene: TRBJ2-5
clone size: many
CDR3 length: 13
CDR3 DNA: TGTGCCAGCCACCCGACGTACCAAGAGACCCAGTACTTC
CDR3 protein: CASHPTYQETQYF

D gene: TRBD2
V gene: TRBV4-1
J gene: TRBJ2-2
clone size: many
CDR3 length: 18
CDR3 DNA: TGCGCCAGCAGCCCAGGACTAGCGACAAGAAACTACACCGGGGAGCTGTTTTTT
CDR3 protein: CASSPGLATRNYTGELFF

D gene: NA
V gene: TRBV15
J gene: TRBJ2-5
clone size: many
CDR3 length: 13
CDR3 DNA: TGTGCCACCAGCAGTTGGCCGCCAGAGACCCAGTACTTC
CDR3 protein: CATSSWPPETQYF

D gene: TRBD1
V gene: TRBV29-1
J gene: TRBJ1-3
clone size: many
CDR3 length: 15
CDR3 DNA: TGCAGCGTTGAATGGACAGGGGGGGTCGGAAACACCATATATTTT
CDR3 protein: CSVEWTGGVGNTIYF

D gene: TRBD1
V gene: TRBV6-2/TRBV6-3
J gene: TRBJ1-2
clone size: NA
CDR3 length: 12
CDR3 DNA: TGTGCCAGCGGACAGGGGGCATCAGGCTACACCTTC
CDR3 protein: CASGQGASGYTF

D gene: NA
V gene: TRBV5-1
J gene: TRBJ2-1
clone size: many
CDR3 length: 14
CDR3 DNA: TGCGCCAGCAGAGTCAGTCTCTCCTACAATGAGCAGTTCTTC
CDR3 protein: CASRVSLSYNEQFF

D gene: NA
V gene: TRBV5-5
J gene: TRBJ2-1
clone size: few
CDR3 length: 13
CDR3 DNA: TGTGCCAGCAGCTTGAGGTCTTCCGATGAGCAGTTCTTC
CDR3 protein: CASSLRSSDEQFF

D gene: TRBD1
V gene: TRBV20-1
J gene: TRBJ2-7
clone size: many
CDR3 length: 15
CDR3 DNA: TGCAGTGCTACGCTGATTCCGGGACAGGGCTACGAGCAGTACTTC
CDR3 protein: CSATLIPGQGYEQYF

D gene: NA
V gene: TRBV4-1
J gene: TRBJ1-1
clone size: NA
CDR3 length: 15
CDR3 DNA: TGCGCCAGCAGCCAGCCCTGGAGGGAGAACACTGAAGCTTTCTTT
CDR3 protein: CASSQPWRENTEAFF

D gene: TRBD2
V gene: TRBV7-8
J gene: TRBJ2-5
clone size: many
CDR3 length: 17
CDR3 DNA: TGTGCCAGCAGCTTAACCCCGGGACTAGCGGACAAAGAGACCCAGTACTTC
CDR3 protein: CASSLTPGLADKETQYF

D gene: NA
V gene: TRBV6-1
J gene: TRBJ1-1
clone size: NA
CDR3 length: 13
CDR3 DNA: TGTGCCAGCAGTGGACAGAGGAACACTGAAGCTTTCTTT
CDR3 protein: CASSGQRNTEAFF

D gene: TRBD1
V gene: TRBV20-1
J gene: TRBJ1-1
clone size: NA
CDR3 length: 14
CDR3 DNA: TGCAGTGCGCAGACAGGGGGCAGGGGGACTGAAGCTTTCTTT
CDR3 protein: CSAQTGGRGTEAFF

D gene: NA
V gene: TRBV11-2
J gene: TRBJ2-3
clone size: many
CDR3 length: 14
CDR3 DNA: TGTGCCAGCAGCTTGGGACCCCGTCTAGATACGCAGTATTTT
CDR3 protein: CASSLGPRLDTQYF

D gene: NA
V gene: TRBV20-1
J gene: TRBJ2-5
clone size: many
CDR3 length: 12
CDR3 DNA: TGCAGTTTCTACGGTGTACAAGAGACCCAGTACTTC
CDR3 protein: CSFYGVQETQYF

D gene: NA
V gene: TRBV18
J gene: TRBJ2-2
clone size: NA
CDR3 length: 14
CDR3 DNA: TGTGCCAGCTCACAGAGGGACCAACCTTGGGGGCTGTTTTTT
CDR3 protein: CASSQRDQPWGLFF

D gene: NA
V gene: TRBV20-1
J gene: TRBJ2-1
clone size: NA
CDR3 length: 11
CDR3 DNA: TGCAGTGCTCCGGATTACAATGAGCAGTTCTTC
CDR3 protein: CSAPDYNEQFF

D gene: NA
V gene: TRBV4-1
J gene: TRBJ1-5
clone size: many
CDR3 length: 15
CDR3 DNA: TGCGCCAGCAGCCTGACATGGAGAGCGGATGGACCCCAGCATTTT
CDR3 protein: CASSLTWRADGPQHF

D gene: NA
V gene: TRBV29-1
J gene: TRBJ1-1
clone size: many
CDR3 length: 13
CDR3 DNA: TGCAGCTGCCGACCCTTAGGGGACACTGAAGCTTTCTTT
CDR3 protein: CSCRPLGDTEAFF

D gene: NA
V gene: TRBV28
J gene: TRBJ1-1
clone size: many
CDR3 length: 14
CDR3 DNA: TGTGCCAGCAGTTTATTCCGTAGGAGCACTGAAGCTTTCTTT
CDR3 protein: CASSLFRRSTEAFF

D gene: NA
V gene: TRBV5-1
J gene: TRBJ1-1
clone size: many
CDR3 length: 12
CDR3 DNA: TGCGCCAGCAGCGGGGAGGTCACTGAAGCTTTCTTT
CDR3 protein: CASSGEVTEAFF

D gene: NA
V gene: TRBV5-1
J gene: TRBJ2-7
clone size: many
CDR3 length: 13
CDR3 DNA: TGCGCCAGCAGCTTGGAGACTTCCTACGAGCAGTACTTC
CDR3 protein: CASSLETSYEQYF

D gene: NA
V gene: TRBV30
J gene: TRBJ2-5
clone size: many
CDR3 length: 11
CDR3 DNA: TGTGCCTGGAGTGTACCCGAGACCCAGTACTTC
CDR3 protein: CAWSVPETQYF

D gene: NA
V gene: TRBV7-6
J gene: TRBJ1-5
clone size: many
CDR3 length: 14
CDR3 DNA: TGTGCCAGCAGCTTAGAGCAGGGGAATCAGCCCCAGCATTTT
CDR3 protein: CASSLEQGNQPQHF

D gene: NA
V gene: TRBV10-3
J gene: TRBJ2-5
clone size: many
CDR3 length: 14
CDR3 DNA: TGTGCCATCAGTGATACGGGGCAGGGAGAGACCCAGTACTTC
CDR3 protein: CAISDTGQGETQYF

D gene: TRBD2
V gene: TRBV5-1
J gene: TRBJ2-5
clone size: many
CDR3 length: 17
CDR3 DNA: TGCGCCAGCAGCTTGCCGGTAGCGGGAGGGTACCAAGAGACCCAGTACTTC
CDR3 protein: CASSLPVAGGYQETQYF

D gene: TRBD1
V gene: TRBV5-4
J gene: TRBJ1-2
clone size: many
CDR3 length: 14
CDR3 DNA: TGTGCCAGCAGCCTTAGACAGGGGAACTATGGCTACACCTTC
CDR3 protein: CASSLRQGNYGYTF

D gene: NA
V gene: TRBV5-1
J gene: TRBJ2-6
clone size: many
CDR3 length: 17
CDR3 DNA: TGCGCCAGCAGCTTGAGGTCAGCTAGCTCTGGGGCCAACGTCCTGACTTTC
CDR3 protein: CASSLRSASSGANVLTF

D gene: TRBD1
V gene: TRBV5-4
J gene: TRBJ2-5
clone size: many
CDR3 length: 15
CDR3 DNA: TGTGCCAGCAGTTACACAGGGGGCGAAGGGGAGACCCAGTACTTC
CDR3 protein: CASSYTGGEGETQYF

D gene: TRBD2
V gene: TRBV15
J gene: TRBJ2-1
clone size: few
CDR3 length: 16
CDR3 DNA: TGTGCCACCAGCAGAGTTGGAGCGGGAGGCTACAATGAGCAGTTCTTC
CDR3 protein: CATSRVGAGGYNEQFF

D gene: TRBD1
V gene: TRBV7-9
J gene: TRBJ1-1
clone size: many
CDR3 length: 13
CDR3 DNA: TGTGCCAGCGGAAGGGGGCTGGGCACTGAAGCTTTCTTT
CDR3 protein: CASGRGLGTEAFF

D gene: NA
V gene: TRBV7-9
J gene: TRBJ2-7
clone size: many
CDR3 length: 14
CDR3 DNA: TGTGCCAGCAGCTTTGGGGAACTGATCCTAGAGCAGTACTTC
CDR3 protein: CASSFGELILEQYF

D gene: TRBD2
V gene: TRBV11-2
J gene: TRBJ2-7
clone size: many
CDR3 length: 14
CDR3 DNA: TGTGCCAGCAGCTTCCTAGCGGGAGACTACGAGCAGTACTTC
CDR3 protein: CASSFLAGDYEQYF

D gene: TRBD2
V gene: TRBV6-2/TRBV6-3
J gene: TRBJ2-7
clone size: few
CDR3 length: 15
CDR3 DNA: TGTGCCAGCAGGCCCGGACTAGCGGGCCGAGGGGAGCAGTACTTC
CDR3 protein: CASRPGLAGRGEQYF

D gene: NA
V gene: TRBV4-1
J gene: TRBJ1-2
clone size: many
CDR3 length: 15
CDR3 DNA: TGCGCCAGCAGCCGAGGGGCAGGGGAAAACTATGGCTACACCTTC
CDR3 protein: CASSRGAGENYGYTF

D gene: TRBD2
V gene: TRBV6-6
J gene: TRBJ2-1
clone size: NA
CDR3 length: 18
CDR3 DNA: TGTGCCAGCAGTTACGGGACTAGCGGGAGGGCCGGGGACAATGAGCAGTTCTTC
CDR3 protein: CASSYGTSGRAGDNEQFF

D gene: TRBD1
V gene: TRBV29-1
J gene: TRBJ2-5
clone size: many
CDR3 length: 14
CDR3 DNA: TGCAGCGTTGCTCGGGACAGGGCCCAAGAGACCCAGTACTTC
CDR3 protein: CSVARDRAQETQYF

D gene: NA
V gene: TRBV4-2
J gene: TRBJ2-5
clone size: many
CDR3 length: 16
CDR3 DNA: TGTGCCAGCAGCCAAGGTTCACGTGTAGCTCCAGAGACCCAGTACTTC
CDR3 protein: CASSQGSRVAPETQYF

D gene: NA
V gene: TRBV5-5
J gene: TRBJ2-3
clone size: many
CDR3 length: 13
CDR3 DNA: TGTGCCAGCAGCGTTAGCTTCACAGATACGCAGTATTTT
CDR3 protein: CASSVSFTDTQYF